The clone carrying this T cell receptor (beta chain) was seen a handful of times. The antigen is undetermined. This sample was included in a study of cytomegalovirus exposure and HLA in healthy donors. Points from the study as a whole: What was likely a sequencing artifact was a cluster of highly shared sequence variants. One variant, a missense change in DCLRE1C, was linked in a later analysis to TCR beta V- and J-gene trimming.

V shed 8 bases and J 3 bases; nucleotides not matched to a gene: 8. Germline CDR1 MNHNS, CDR2 SASEGT. CDR3 length: 14 amino acids. Each donor was nominally healthy when sampled (though unrecorded immune exposures were likely). The PCR made use of 60 Vbeta and 13 Jbeta primers. In the original analysis: Later analysis identified tens of millions of unique TCR beta chains, around 10 million shared. Assay: immunoSEQ multiplex PCR; the TCRdb copy retains only in-frame clones and omits some. V, J and clone size are taken as reported in that table, and D and trimming were inferred from the DNA itself. The sample consists of under 200,000 clones, approximately 71% of them appearing once.

The J gene is TRBJ2-3, the V gene TRBV6-1; 7 bases are a match to TRBD1. Specimen: PBMCs. The receptor was isolated from a woman between 18 and 29 years old in good health and CMV-seropositive. DNA of the CDR3: TGTGCCAGCGTTCGGGACAGAGGGACAGATACGCAGTATTTT. Its translation is CASVRDRGTDTQYF.